This entry features one T cell receptor (beta chain) sequence. The data are from a study of blood T cell repertoires in COVID-19. Study-wide background: Samples representing acute and convalescent COVID-19 were sourced from the United States, Italy and Spain. T cells, B-cell-depleted T cells, or PBMCs provided the cDNA or gDNA that served as material.

Authors' processing steps: Counts of nucleated cells, estimated from reference gene primer amplification, were obtained. Libraries were prepared by immunoSEQ multiplex PCR; TCRdb keeps only in-frame clonotypes and omits some of them. That table is the source of V, J and clone size, and D and trimming were worked out from the DNA. The sample contains roughly 250,000 clones, about 86% of which appear only once. Germline assignment: CDR1 SGHTA and CDR2 FQGTGA. The CDR3 spans 15 residues. Trimming left V 3 bases short and J 0 bases short, with 8 bases between. During active infection, Seattle patients enrolled and were then monitored through disease.

Sequencing was done on a sample of peripheral blood. V usage is TRBV7-3 and J usage is TRBJ2-2; D remains ambiguous. This sequence was found in a person between 65 and 79 years old with COVID-19, enrolled during active disease. The CDR3 spells CASSFGQPNTGELFF. CDR3 sequence (DNA): TGTGCCAGCAGCTTTGGCCAACCGAACACCGGGGAGCTGTTTTTT.